This TCR beta chain is from a study of CD8+CD57+ T cells in acquired aplastic anemia. Before being chosen for sequencing, patients had shown CD8+CD57+ cell expansion by flow cytometry. According to the study, genomic DNA was the template for TCR beta VDJ and CDR3 profiling. TCRdb reprocessed the reads with MiXCR, giving one entry per CDR3 protein. The sample has 160,000 or so distinct CDR3 sequences, 40% to 50% seen once; the top ten hold about 30%. This clonotype was seen ten or more times. Sequencing was done on a sample of sorted CD4+, CD8+, or CD8+CD57+ T cells (not recorded which) from PBMCs. The origin of this receptor is a human donor with aplastic anemia.

The CDR3 DNA is TGCGCCAGCAGCCAAGAGGCTGGCCAGCTCACAGATACGCAGTATTTT. As protein: CASSQEAGQLTDTQYF. The V gene is TRBV4-3, the J gene TRBJ2-3, with D unresolved. The CDR3 length is 16 residues. V lost 0 bases to trimming and J lost 2 bases, with 12 bases between them. Germline V gene lookup returns CDR1 LGHNA and CDR2 YSLEER.